These T cell receptor beta chains were read from a single sample in a study of tumor-infiltrating lymphocytes in primary liver carcinoma. TCRdb processed the multiplex PCR reads anew with MiXCR; each CDR3 protein has one entry. The sample has approximately 37,000 distinct CDR3 sequences, around 80% seen once; the top ten hold 35% to 45%. Source material: tumor-adjacent normal liver tissue. Receptors originate from a man aged 35-49 years with primary liver carcinoma and hepatitis B virus infection. Each CDR3 is given with its conserved first and last residue. The D gene is left open where the match is weak. Clone size, where shown, is once, few, many, or a class for clones that have expanded.

>TRBJ1-2|TRBV6-5|.|.
CASSYSLITVTYGYTF
TGTGCCAGCAGTTACTCTCTTATTACAGTGACCTATGGCTACACCTTC
>TRBJ2-3|TRBV12-3/TRBV12-4|.|few
CASGLDSGSGRAQYF
TGTGCCAGTGGTTTAGATTCCGGCAGCGGGCGCGCGCAGTATTTT
>TRBJ2-1|TRBV11-2|.|.
CASSLVLGEGSKQFF
TGTGCCAGTAGCTTAGTGTTGGGGGAAGGTAGTAAGCAGTTCTTC
>TRBJ1-5|TRBV28|.|.
CASSLTWATQPQLF
TGTGCCAGCAGTCTGACATGGGCGACTCAGCCCCAGCTTTTT
>TRBJ1-2|TRBV5-1|.|once
CASGLDGGQRLRGYTF
TGTGCCAGCGGCTTGGACGGGGGCCAACGCCTCCGTGGCTACACCTTC
>TRBJ2-7|TRBV7-3|.|.
CASSLRVHEQYF
TGTGCCAGCAGCCTCAGAGTCCACGAGCAATACTTC
>TRBJ1-4|TRBV5-5|.|once
CASRLVWRDGEKLVF
TGTGCCAGCAGGTTGGTGTGGAGGGATGGAGAAAAACTGGTTTTT
>TRBJ2-1|TRBV14|.|.
CASSVASGWVNNEQFF
TGTGCCAGCAGTGTCGCATCGGGATGGGTAAACAATGAGCAGTTCTTC
>TRBJ1-1|TRBV10-3|TRBD1|.
CATSGQGLNTEAFF
TGTGCCACCAGCGGACAGGGTCTGAATACTGAAGCTTTCTTT
>TRBJ2-5|TRBV29-1|.|.
CSVEYGTSLVTQYF
TGCAGCGTTGAATATGGGACGTCCCTAGTGACCCAGTACTTC
>TRBJ1-1|TRBV28|.|.
CTSSLRGGNEACF
TGTACCAGCAGTTTACGAGGGGGTAATGAAGCTTGCTTT
>TRBJ1-2|TRBV6-1|TRBD1|.
CASSGWTGSKDGYTF
TGTGCCAGCAGTGGCTGGACAGGATCTAAGGATGGCTACACCTTC
>TRBJ1-3|TRBV6-6|.|.
CASSYLENPGNTIYF
TGTGCCAGCAGTTACTTGGAGAACCCTGGAAACACCATATATTTT
>TRBJ2-5|TRBV15|.|few
CATSSAVRETQYF
TGTGCCACCAGCAGTGCGGTACGGGAGACCCAGTACTTC
>TRBJ2-1|TRBV12-3/TRBV12-4|.|.
CASSQGWRDGQFF
TGTGCCAGCAGCCAGGGGTGGAGGGATGGGCAGTTCTTC
>TRBJ1-2|TRBV6-5|.|.
CASSYSPGNSCTF
TGTGCCAGCAGTTACTCTCCAGGGAACAGCTGCACCTTC
>TRBJ2-2|TRBV6-1|.|many
CAGSKTLQVNTGELFF
TGTGCCGGCAGTAAAACACTACAGGTGAACACCGGGGAGCTGTTTTTT
>TRBJ2-7|TRBV29-1|.|.
CSVGDLLVWEQYF
TGCAGCGTAGGGGACTTACTTGTCTGGGAGCAGTATTTC
>TRBJ2-1|TRBV7-9|.|.
CARSLSSYNEQFF
TGTGCCAGGAGCTTAAGCTCCTACAATGAGCAGTTCTTC
>TRBJ2-1|TRBV20-1|.|many
CSANPGLQSSYNEQFF
TGCAGTGCTAACCCGGGACTCCAGAGCTCCTACAATGAGCAGTTCTTC
>TRBJ2-3|TRBV12-3/TRBV12-4|.|.
CASILRGATDTQYF
TGTGCCAGTATCCTGCGCGGGGCCACAGATACGCAGTATTTT
>TRBJ2-2|TRBV14|TRBD1|once
CASSQGTGDSTAELFF
TGTGCCAGCAGCCAGGGGACAGGGGACTCCACCGCGGAGTTGTTTTTT
>TRBJ1-1|TRBV29-1|.|.
CSVARDSGTNTEAFF
TGCAGCGTTGCCAGGGACTCGGGCACGAACACTGAAGCTTTCTTT
>TRBJ2-2|TRBV10-3|TRBD1|many
CAIKGTANTGELFF
TGTGCCATCAAAGGGACAGCGAACACCGGGGAGCTGTTTTTT
>TRBJ1-4|TRBV11-2|.|.
CTSSLYLGGLRLFF
TGTACCAGCAGCTTATATCTTGGGGGTCTCAGGCTGTTTTTT
>TRBJ2-1|TRBV4-1|.|.
CASSQDRTPSYNQQSF
TGCGCCAGCAGCCAAGATCGGACCCCCTCCTACAATCAGCAGTCTTTC
>TRBJ2-4|TRBV14|.|many
CASSQDPAKNIQCF
TGTGCCAGCAGCCAAGACCCAGCCAAAAACATTCAGTGCTTC
>TRBJ2-2|TRBV7-2|TRBD1|few
CASSPGTGAGELFF
TGTGCCAGCAGCCCGGGGACAGGAGCCGGGGAGCTGTTTTTT
>TRBJ1-6|TRBV30|.|few
CAWRGQSNNSPLHF
TGTGCCTGGAGAGGGCAGTCAAATAATTCACCCCTCCACTTT
>TRBJ2-2|TRBV11-2|.|.
CVSGLRGRSTGELFF
TGTGTCAGCGGCTTAAGGGGCAGGAGCACCGGGGAGCTGTTTTTT
>TRBJ2-3|TRBV13|.|.
CANTAGPGRTSTDTQYF
TGTGCCAACACCGCGGGTCCGGGGCGGACCAGTACAGATACGCAGTATTTT
>TRBJ2-1|TRBV11-3|.|.
CAGSLGRNGDNEQFF
TGTGCAGGCAGCCTGGGACGGAACGGAGACAATGAGCAGTTCTTC
>TRBJ2-1|TRBV12-3/TRBV12-4|.|.
CVSSLEQNNEQFF
TGTGTCAGCAGCCTCGAACAGAACAATGAGCAGTTCTTC
>TRBJ2-3|TRBV6-1|.|many
CASSEVLRSRRDTQYF
TGTGCCAGCAGTGAAGTTTTGCGGAGTCGGCGGGATACGCAGTATTTT
>TRBJ2-3|TRBV4-3|.|.
CASSLGVSATDSQYF
TGCGCCAGCAGCCTTGGAGTTAGCGCCACAGATTCGCAGTATTTT
>TRBJ2-1|TRBV7-9|.|.
CASRHTGGVDGQFF
TGTGCCAGCAGACATACGGGCGGGGTAGATGGGCAGTTCTTC
>TRBJ2-7|TRBV7-2|.|few
CASSLRMGAEQYF
TGTGCCAGCAGCTTAAGGATGGGTGCGGAGCAGTACTTC
>TRBJ2-1|TRBV28|TRBD2|medium-sized
CASSYSGTRFEQFF
TGTGCCAGCAGTTATAGCGGGACTAGGTTTGAGCAGTTCTTC
>TRBJ2-1|TRBV14|TRBD2|.
CASSAVAGRVTNGQFF
TGTGCCAGCAGTGCCGTAGCGGGAAGGGTAACCAATGGGCAGTTCTTC
>TRBJ2-7|TRBV5-5|TRBD1|.
CASSYRDRERYEQYF
TGTGCCAGCAGCTACCGGGACAGGGAACGCTACGAACAGTATTTC
>TRBJ1-4|TRBV6-1|.|.
CTGNIMDTNEKLFF
TGTACCGGCAATATAATGGACACTAATGAAAAACTGTTTTTT
>TRBJ2-3|TRBV5-4|TRBD1|.
CASSHNDRADF
TGTGCCAGCAGCCACAACGACAGGGCAGATTTT
>TRBJ1-2|TRBV5-4|.|.
CTSSLGSNSGGYTF
TGTACCAGCAGCTTGGGGTCTAATTCGGGAGGCTACACTTTC
>TRBJ1-1|TRBV4-1|.|.
CASSHPERLSTEAFF
TGCGCCAGCAGCCACCCGGAGAGGTTGAGCACTGAAGCCTTCTTT
>TRBJ2-3|TRBV5-1|.|.
CTSSLDAARDTDTQYF
TGCACCAGCAGCTTGGACGCAGCTCGGGACACAGATACGCAGTATTTT
>TRBJ1-1|TRBV30|.|.
CACSADSRTEAFF
TGTGCCTGTAGTGCGGATAGTAGGACTGAAGCTTTCTTT
>TRBJ2-1|TRBV14|TRBD2|.
CAGSAVAGCVNNEQFF
TGTGCCGGTAGTGCCGTAGCGGGATGTGTAAACAATGAGCAGTTCTTC
>TRBJ2-2|TRBV10-1|.|.
CTSQPGENTGELFF
TGCACCTCCCAACCGGGGGAGAATACCGGGGAGCTGTTTTTT
>TRBJ2-7|TRBV4-2|.|once
CASGQEHGSNHEQYF
TGTGCCAGCGGCCAAGAGCACGGGAGTAACCACGAGCAGTACTTC
>TRBJ2-7|TRBV11-1|.|.
CASSPGRRIYEQYF
TGTGCCAGCAGCCCTGGACGGCGAATTTACGAGCAGTACTTT
>TRBJ2-2|TRBV12-3/TRBV12-4|TRBD2|medium-sized
CASSGRVAGYTGELFF
TGTGCCAGCAGTGGCCGCGTAGCGGGATATACCGGGGAGCTGTTTTTT
>TRBJ2-3|TRBV12-3/TRBV12-4|.|.
CASRPAGSGDTQCF
TGTGCCAGCAGGCCTGCAGGTTCGGGGGATACGCAGTGTTTT
>TRBJ1-3|TRBV7-8|.|.
CASSSGQSSGDTIYF
TGTGCCAGCAGCTCTGGACAGAGCTCTGGAGACACCATATATTTT
>TRBJ1-2|TRBV12-3/TRBV12-4|.|medium-sized
CASSFDQGGYTF
TGTGCCAGCAGTTTCGATCAAGGGGGCTACACCTTC
>TRBJ2-1|TRBV7-9|.|once
CASSLVSGAGNEQFF
TGTGCCAGCAGCTTAGTATCAGGAGCCGGAAATGAGCAGTTCTTC
>TRBJ1-5|TRBV5-1|.|.
CASWNQGEDRPQHF
TGCGCCAGTTGGAACCAGGGAGAGGATCGGCCCCAGCATTTT
>TRBJ1-4|TRBV20-1|.|.
CSARVTLGDEKLFF
TGCAGTGCTAGAGTGACTCTGGGGGACGAAAAACTATTTTTT
>TRBJ2-2|TRBV5-1|.|.
CASSGRVPNTGELLF
TGCGCCAGCAGCGGCAGGGTCCCGAACACCGGGGAGCTGCTTTTT
>TRBJ2-1|TRBV29-1|.|.
CSSEQRVGEHFF
TGCAGCTCAGAACAGAGGGTGGGTGAGCACTTCTTC